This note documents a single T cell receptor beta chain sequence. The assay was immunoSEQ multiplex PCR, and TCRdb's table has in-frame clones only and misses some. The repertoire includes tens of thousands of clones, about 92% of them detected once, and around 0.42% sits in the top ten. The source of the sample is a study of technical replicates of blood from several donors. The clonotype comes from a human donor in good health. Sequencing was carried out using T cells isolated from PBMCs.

The CDR3 sequence is CASSGQGYGNTIYF. CDR3 sequence (DNA): TGTGCCAGTAGCGGACAGGGGTACGGAAACACCATATATTTT. The chain couples TRBV19 to TRBJ1-3, with 9 bases lining up with TRBD1. In germline, CDR1 is LNHDA, CDR2 SQIVND (reference sequence). The CDR3 spans 14 residues. With 6 bases clipped from V and 4 bases from J, the junction kept 4 bases outside the gene matches.